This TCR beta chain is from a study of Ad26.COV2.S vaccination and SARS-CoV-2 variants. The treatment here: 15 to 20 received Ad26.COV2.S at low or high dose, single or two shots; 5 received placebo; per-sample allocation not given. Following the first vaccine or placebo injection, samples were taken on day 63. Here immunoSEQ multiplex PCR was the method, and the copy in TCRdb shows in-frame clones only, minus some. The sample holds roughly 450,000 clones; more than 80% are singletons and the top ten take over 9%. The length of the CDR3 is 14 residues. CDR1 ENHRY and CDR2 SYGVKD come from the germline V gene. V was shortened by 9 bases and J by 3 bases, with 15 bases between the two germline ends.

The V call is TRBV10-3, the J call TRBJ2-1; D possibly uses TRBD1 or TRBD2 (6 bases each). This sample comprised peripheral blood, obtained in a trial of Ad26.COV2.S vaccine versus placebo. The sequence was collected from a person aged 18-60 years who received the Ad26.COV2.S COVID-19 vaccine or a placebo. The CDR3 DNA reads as TGTGCCATTGCCGGTGGGGGGCTCTACAATGAGCAGTTCTTC. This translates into CAIAGGGLYNEQFF.